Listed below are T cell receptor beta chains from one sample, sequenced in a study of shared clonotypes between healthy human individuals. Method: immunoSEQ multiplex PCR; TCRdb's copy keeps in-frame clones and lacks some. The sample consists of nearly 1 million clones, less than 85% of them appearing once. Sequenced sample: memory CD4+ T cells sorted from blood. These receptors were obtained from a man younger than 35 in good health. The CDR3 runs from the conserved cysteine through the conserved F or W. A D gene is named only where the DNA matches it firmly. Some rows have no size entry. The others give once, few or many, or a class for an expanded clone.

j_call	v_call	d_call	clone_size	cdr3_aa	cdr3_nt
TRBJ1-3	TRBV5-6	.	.	CASSQTGVRDSGNTIYF	TGTGCCAGCAGCCAGACAGGAGTTCGGGACTCTGGAAACACCATATATTTT
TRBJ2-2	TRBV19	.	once	CASSIDLSGAGELFF	TGTGCCAGTAGTATAGATCTCTCTGGGGCCGGGGAGCTGTTTTTT
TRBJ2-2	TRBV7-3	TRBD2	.	CASSLNPSGVGELFF	TGTGCCAGCAGCTTAAACCCTAGCGGGGTAGGGGAGCTGTTTTTT
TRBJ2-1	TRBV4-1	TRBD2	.	CASSQDLGGGYNEQFF	TGCGCCAGCAGCCAAGATCTGGGCGGGGGGTACAATGAGCAGTTCTTC
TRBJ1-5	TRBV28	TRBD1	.	CASMRGPANQPQHF	TGTGCCAGCATGAGGGGGCCCGCCAATCAGCCCCAGCATTTT
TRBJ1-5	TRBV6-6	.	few	CASSYTGNHQPQHF	TGTGCCAGCAGTTACACTGGGAATCATCAGCCCCAGCATTTT
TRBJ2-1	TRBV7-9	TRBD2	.	CASSLGGLAPRGEQFF	TGTGCCAGCAGCTTAGGAGGACTAGCCCCAAGGGGTGAGCAGTTCTTC
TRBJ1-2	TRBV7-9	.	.	CASSPQDKPSGYTF	TGTGCCAGCAGCCCACAGGACAAACCTAGCGGCTACACCTTC
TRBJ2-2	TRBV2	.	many	CASSEAGYTGELFF	TGTGCCAGCAGTGAAGCGGGGTACACCGGGGAGCTGTTTTTT
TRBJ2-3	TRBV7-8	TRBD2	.	CASIPRGGTDTQYF	TGTGCCAGCATCCCTCGGGGGGGCACAGATACGCAGTATTTT
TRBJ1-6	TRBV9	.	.	CASSVTPNANSPLHF	TGTGCCAGCAGCGTCACCCCGAACGCCAATTCACCCCTCCACTTT
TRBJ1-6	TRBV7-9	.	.	CASSSSASYNSPLHF	TGTGCCAGCAGCTCCAGCGCCTCCTATAATTCACCCCTCCACTTT
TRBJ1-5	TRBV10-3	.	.	CAISESGENQPQHF	TGTGCCATCAGTGAGTCGGGAGAGAATCAGCCCCAGCATTTT
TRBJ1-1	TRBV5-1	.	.	CASSSLAGKIEAFF	TGCGCCAGCAGCTCCCTTGCGGGGAAGATTGAAGCTTTCTTT
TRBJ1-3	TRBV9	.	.	CASSSRGELIGNTIYF	TGTGCCAGCAGCTCTAGGGGGGAATTAATAGGAAACACCATATATTTT
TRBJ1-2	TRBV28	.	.	CASRGTTARYIYGYTF	TGTGCCAGCAGGGGCACGACAGCCCGGTATATCTATGGCTACACCTTC
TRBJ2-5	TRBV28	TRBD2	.	CASKDSGGLGETQYF	TGTGCCAGCAAAGATAGCGGGGGGCTCGGGGAGACCCAGTACTTC
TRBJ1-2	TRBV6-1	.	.	CASREPKNYGYTF	TGTGCCAGCAGAGAACCCAAGAACTATGGCTACACCTTC
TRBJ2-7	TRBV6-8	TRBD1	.	CASSYYSYDRGEQYF	TGTGCCAGCAGTTATTACTCATATGACAGGGGGGAGCAGTACTTC
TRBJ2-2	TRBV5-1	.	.	CASSLMSSAGYTGELFF	TGCGCCAGCAGCTTGATGAGTTCGGCAGGCTACACCGGGGAGCTGTTTTTT
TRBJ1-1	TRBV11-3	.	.	CASSLEGRGTKNTEAFF	TGTGCCAGCAGCTTAGAGGGTAGGGGGACCAAGAACACTGAAGCTTTCTTT
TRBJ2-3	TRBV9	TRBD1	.	CASSPGQGKDTQYF	TGTGCCAGCAGCCCAGGACAGGGAAAAGATACGCAGTATTTT
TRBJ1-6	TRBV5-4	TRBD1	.	CASSPGQGGKSPLHF	TGTGCCAGCAGCCCAGGACAGGGCGGAAAATCACCCCTCCACTTT
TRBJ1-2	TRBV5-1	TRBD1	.	CASSSGGGYTF	TGCGCCAGCAGCTCAGGGGGTGGCTACACCTTC
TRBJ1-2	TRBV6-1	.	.	CASSENIGYGYTF	TGTGCCAGCAGTGAAAATATAGGGTATGGCTACACCTTC
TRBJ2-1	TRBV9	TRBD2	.	CASSVGLAGVARLFF	TGTGCCAGCAGCGTAGGACTAGCGGGGGTCGCTCGTCTGTTCTTC
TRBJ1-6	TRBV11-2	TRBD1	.	CASSWGQGAVSPLHF	TGTGCCAGCAGCTGGGGTCAGGGGGCCGTCTCACCCCTCCACTTT
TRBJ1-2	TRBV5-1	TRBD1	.	CASSVPGQPLGYTF	TGCGCCAGCAGCGTGCCGGGACAGCCCCTAGGCTACACCTTC
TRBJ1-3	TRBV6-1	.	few	CASSQNTIYF	TGTGCCAGCAGTCAGAACACCATATATTTT
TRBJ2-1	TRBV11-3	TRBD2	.	CASSSALAGYNEQFF	TGTGCCAGCAGCTCTGCTCTAGCGGGGTACAATGAGCAGTTCTTC
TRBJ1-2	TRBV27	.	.	CASTTRDKNYGYTF	TGTGCCAGCACCACCCGGGACAAGAACTATGGCTACACCTTC
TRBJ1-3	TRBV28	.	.	CASSPLGWGGKSSGNTIYF	TGTGCCAGCAGTCCATTAGGTTGGGGGGGTAAGAGCTCTGGAAACACCATATATTTT
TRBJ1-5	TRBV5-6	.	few	CASSLGAASNQPQHF	TGTGCCAGCAGCTTGGGGGCAGCTAGCAATCAGCCCCAGCATTTT
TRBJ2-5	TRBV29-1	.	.	CSVEGTGRGEETQYF	TGCAGCGTTGAAGGGACAGGGAGGGGAGAAGAGACCCAGTACTTC
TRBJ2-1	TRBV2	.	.	CASRGDSITYEQFF	TGTGCCAGCAGGGGGGACTCGATTACATATGAGCAGTTCTTC
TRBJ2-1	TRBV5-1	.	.	CASSVQGDSAYNEQFF	TGCGCCAGCAGCGTACAGGGTGACTCAGCCTACAATGAGCAGTTCTTC
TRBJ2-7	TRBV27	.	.	CASSLDWESSYEQYF	TGTGCCAGCAGTTTAGACTGGGAGAGCTCCTACGAGCAGTACTTC
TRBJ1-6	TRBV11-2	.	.	CASSPQGRGSPLHF	TGTGCCAGCAGCCCACAGGGTCGGGGTTCACCCCTCCACTTT
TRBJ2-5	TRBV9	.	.	CASSGLKGDKETQYF	TGTGCCAGCAGCGGATTAAAGGGGGATAAGGAGACCCAGTACTTC
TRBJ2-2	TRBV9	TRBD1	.	CASSVGPFGQGVTGELFF	TGTGCCAGCAGCGTAGGCCCCTTTGGACAGGGGGTCACCGGGGAGCTGTTTTTT
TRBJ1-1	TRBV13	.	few	CASSPQGRAEAFF	TGTGCCAGCAGCCCTCAGGGTCGGGCTGAAGCTTTCTTT
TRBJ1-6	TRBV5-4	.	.	CASSSKTTNSPLHF	TGTGCCAGCAGCTCGAAAACGACTAATTCACCCCTCCACTTT
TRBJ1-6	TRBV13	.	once	CASSSGSHNSPLHF	TGTGCCAGCAGTTCAGGGTCCCATAATTCACCCCTCCACTTT
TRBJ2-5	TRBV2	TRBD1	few	CASRQGDRQETQYF	TGTGCCAGCAGGCAGGGGGATAGGCAAGAGACCCAGTACTTC
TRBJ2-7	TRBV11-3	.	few	CASSWGGTTGLGYEQYF	TGTGCCAGCAGCTGGGGGGGGACGACAGGCCTGGGCTACGAGCAGTACTTC
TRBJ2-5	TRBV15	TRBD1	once	CATSRAGGAETQYF	TGTGCCACCAGCAGAGCAGGGGGCGCAGAGACCCAGTACTTC
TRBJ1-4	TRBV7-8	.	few	CASSFAATNEKLFF	TGTGCCAGCAGCTTCGCCGCAACTAATGAAAAACTGTTTTTT
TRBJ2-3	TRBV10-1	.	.	CASSESILGGLPSYF	TGCGCCAGCAGTGAGTCGATATTGGGGGGTCTACCGTCCTATTTT
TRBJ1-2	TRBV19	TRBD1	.	CASTDRGRVPYGYTF	TGTGCCAGTACGGACAGGGGCCGTGTCCCCTATGGCTACACCTTC
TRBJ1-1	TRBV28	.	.	CASSLARTEAFF	TGTGCCAGCAGTTTAGCGCGCACTGAAGCTTTCTTT
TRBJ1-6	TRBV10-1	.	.	CASSPSNSPLHF	TGCGCCAGCAGTCCGAGTAATTCACCCCTCCACTTT